A single sample is the source of the 32 T cell receptor beta chains below, sequenced in a study of STAT5B mutations in CD4+ large granular lymphocyte leukemia. Here immunoSEQ multiplex PCR was the method, and the copy in TCRdb shows in-frame clones only, minus some. The sample contains 30,000 to 35,000 clones, around 63% of which appear only once. Sequencing was carried out using CD4+ T cells from blood buffy coats. The source of these receptors is a human donor in good health.

The chain carries TRBV10-3 and TRBJ1-1, with a weak D call TRBD1 (5 bases). Deletions cut 11 bases from V and 6 bases from J, with 16 bases between. The germline V gene encodes CDR1 ENHRY and CDR2 SYGVKD. There are 12 residues in the CDR3. CDR3 coding DNA: TGTGCCGCCAGAGGCACGGGGGCTGAAGCTTTCTTT. The encoded protein is CAARGTGAEAFF.

This clone appeared a few times. J is TRBJ2-5 and V is TRBV10-2, with 8 bases matching TRBD1. The CDR3 loop spans 15 amino acids. The germline V gene has CDR1 WSHSY and CDR2 SAAADI. V shed 0 bases and J 4 bases; nucleotides not matched to a gene: 4. In nucleotides, the CDR3 is TGCGCCAGCAGTGAGTCGGCAGGGGGCCGAGAGACCCAGTACTTC. Protein: CASSESAGGRETQYF.

This clone has just a few counts. The chain links TRBV19 to TRBJ1-6; D unresolved. This CDR3 region has 13 residues. V was shortened by 5 bases and J by 7 bases, with 9 bases between the two germline ends. Germline assignment: CDR1 LNHDA and CDR2 SQIVND (reference sequence). The CDR3 region has the DNA TGTGCCAGTAGTGAACAGTGGAATTCACCCCTCCACTTT. Translation: CASSEQWNSPLHF.

The chain uses TRBV6-1 and TRBJ2-2; no firm D call. Trimming pared 7 bases from V and 6 bases from J, leaving 12 bases between. Germline V gene data show CDR1 as MNHNS and CDR2 as SASEGT. The CDR3 extends over 13 amino acids. CDR3 residues: CASTLEYPGELFF. CDR3 DNA sequence: TGTGCCAGCACCCTCGAGTATCCCGGGGAGCTGTTTTTT.

The J gene is TRBJ1-2, the V gene TRBV19, with D possibly being TRBD1 (6 bases). V dropped 3 bases and J dropped 3 bases, with 11 bases sitting between them. CDR1 and CDR2 (germline): LNHDA, SQIVND (reference sequence). This CDR3 has 14 amino acids. CDR3 nucleotide sequence: TGTGCCAGTAGTATGGCTCGGACAGACTATGGCTACACCTTC. It translates to CASSMARTDYGYTF.

The rearrangement links TRBV2 to TRBJ2-1; weak D call: TRBD2 (6 bases). The CDR3 is 13 residues long. V was pared by 5 bases and J by 9 bases, with 14 bases between. The V gene's germline CDR1 is SNHLY and CDR2 FYNNEI. CDR3 bases: TGTGCCAGCAGTCGGGACTTAGACTCTGAGCAGTTCTTC. It codes for CASSRDLDSEQFF.

In its sample, this clone was seen a few times. The chain has TRBV5-1 and TRBJ2-7; tentatively, D is TRBD2 (5 bases). The V gene lost 0 bases and the J gene lost 2 bases, with 15 bases spanning the gap. Germline CDR1 is SGHRS and CDR2 is YFSETQ. The CDR3 sequence is 16 residues long. CDR3 sequence (DNA): TGCGCCAGCAGCTTGGGGGCTGGACTGATCCCCTACGAGCAGTACTTC. As protein: CASSLGAGLIPYEQYF.

The chain has TRBV7-2 and TRBJ2-3; D might be TRBD2 (6 bases). Deletions cut 1 base from V and 2 bases from J, with 19 bases between. In germline, CDR1 is SGHTA, CDR2 FQGNSA. The CDR3 is made up of 18 amino acids. In DNA, the CDR3 is TGTGCCAGCAGCTTAGAGGGACTCCTAGCCCAAACCACAGATACGCAGTATTTT. Translated: CASSLEGLLAQTTDTQYF. Filled out from reference TRBV7-2 and TRBJ2-3, the complete variable domain reads GAGVSQSPSNKVTEKGKDVELRCDPISGHTALYWYRQSLGQGLEFLIYFQGNSAPDKSGLPSDRFSAERTGGSVSTLTIQRTQQEDSAVYLCASSLEGLLAQTTDTQYFGPGTRLTVL.

The chain links TRBV5-1 to TRBJ1-4; TRBD1 aligns across 10 bases. Per the germline V gene, CDR1 is SGHRS and CDR2 is YFSETQ. The length of the CDR3 is 14 residues. With 3 bases clipped from V and 8 bases from J, the junction kept 4 bases outside the gene matches. The CDR3 DNA reads as TGCGCCAGCAGCTCGACAGGGGGCAGAGAAAAACTGTTTTTT. It yields the protein CASSSTGGREKLFF.

This chain links TRBV7-9 with TRBJ2-2; tentative D call: TRBD2 (6 bases). The CDR3 is 16 residues long. In germline, CDR1 is SEHNR, CDR2 FQNEAQ (reference sequence). Trimming pared 1 base from V and 5 bases from J, leaving 14 bases between. The CDR3 coding sequence is TGTGCCAGCAGCTTAGGGCTCGGGACTCGAACCGGGGAGCTGTTTTTT. It codes for CASSLGLGTRTGELFF.

This sequence joins TRBV27 and TRBJ1-6, with D uncertain. V lost 2 bases to trimming and J lost 6 bases, with 8 bases between them. The CDR3 is 14 residues long. Germline V gene sequence: CDR1 MNHEY, CDR2 SMNVEV (reference sequence). The CDR3 is CASSLITVNSPLHF. The DNA of the CDR3 is TGTGCCAGCAGTTTAATAACAGTTAATTCACCCCTCCACTTT.

The rearrangement links TRBV7-3 to TRBJ1-1; 7 nucleotides align to TRBD1. Germline V lookup: CDR1 SGHTA, CDR2 FQGTGA. The CDR3 spans 15 residues. The V segment lost 5 bases and the J segment 6 bases; nucleotides outside the gene matches: 12. The DNA of the CDR3 is TGTGCCAGCAGCCCAAAGACAGGGCCCCGCGCTGAAGCTTTCTTT. Its protein is CASSPKTGPRAEAFF.

This chain uses TRBV29-1 with TRBJ1-6; D perhaps matches TRBD1 (5 bases). Looked up from germline, CDR1 is SQVTM and CDR2 is ANQGSEA. The length of the CDR3 is 13 residues. V gave up 7 bases and J gave up 7 bases, with 14 bases separating them. For the CDR3, the DNA is TGCAGCGCCAGCTCGGGGCGGAATTCACCCCTCCACTTT. Amino acids: CSASSGRNSPLHF.

The chain combines TRBV19 with TRBJ2-3, with 7 nucleotides matching TRBD2. This CDR3 is 15 amino acids long. CDR1 and CDR2 (germline): LNHDA, SQIVND (reference sequence). Trimming removed 4 bases from V and 3 bases from J; junction bases left unmatched: 7. The chain's CDR3 is CASSSGGSRTDTQYF. The CDR3 DNA follows: TGTGCCAGTAGTAGCGGGGGAAGTCGGACAGATACGCAGTATTTT.

This chain joins TRBV6-1 and TRBJ2-5, with 7 nucleotides matching TRBD2. The V and J ends lost 6 bases and 5 bases, in that order; junction bases with no gene match: 3. The CDR3 consists of 12 residues. Germline CDR1 MNHNS, CDR2 SASEGT. CDR3 sequence (DNA): TGTGCCAGCAGGACTAGCTCGGAGACCCAGTACTTC. Amino acids: CASRTSSETQYF.

This clone was counted once. Germline is not matched at one junction end, which may reflect a read error. The rearrangement links TRBV7-7 to TRBJ2-5; D uncertain. Germline CDR1 and CDR2: SSHAT and FNYEAQ (reference sequence). The CDR3 consists of 12 residues. This chain's CDR3 is CASSPTQETQYF. As DNA, the CDR3 is TGTGCTAGCAGCCCAACCCAAGAGACCCAGTACTTC.

The chain has TRBV6-1 and TRBJ1-4; 7 nucleotides align to TRBD1. This CDR3 is 16 amino acids long. Germline trimming cut 4 bases from V and 3 bases from J; bases unmatched to any gene: 8. Looked up from germline, CDR1 is MNHNS and CDR2 is SASEGT. CDR3 in DNA: TGTGCCAGCAGTGGGCTACGACAGGGTTCTAATGAAAAACTGTTTTTT. Its translation is CASSGLRQGSNEKLFF.

The V gene is TRBV6-1, the J gene TRBJ2-6; TRBD1 might be the D (6 bases). Trimming removed 6 bases from V and 3 bases from J, with 6 bases in between. CDR3 size: 13 residues. Germline V gene sequence: CDR1 MNHNS, CDR2 SASEGT. CDR3 sequence (DNA): TGTGCCAGCAGGGACAGTGGGGCCAACGTCCTGACTTTC. Translated: CASRDSGANVLTF.

The chain has TRBV7-2 and TRBJ2-1; D might be TRBD1 (6 bases). This CDR3 comprises 14 residues. CDR1 is SGHTA and CDR2 is FQGNSA in the germline V gene. Trimming removed 6 bases from V and 5 bases from J, with 14 bases in between. The CDR3 DNA follows: TGTGCCAGCAGGGATGACAGGAGAGACAATGAGCAGTTCTTC. Amino acids: CASRDDRRDNEQFF.

The CDR3 loop is CASRRGRDSIYGYTF. In DNA form, the CDR3 reads TGTGCCAGTCGGCGGGGCCGCGATTCCATCTATGGCTACACCTTC. The V and J genes are TRBV6-6 and TRBJ1-2; D may be TRBD1 (5 bases). This CDR3 contains 15 residues. V lost 9 bases, J lost 4 bases, and 21 bases lay in between. The V gene's germline CDR1 is MNHNY and CDR2 SVGAGI (reference sequence).

The CDR3 DNA reads as TGCGCCAGCAGCTCACTGACAGGGGACGGTTCAAAGGATGGCTACACCTTC. Amino acid sequence: CASSSLTGDGSKDGYTF. The chain uses TRBV5-1 and TRBJ1-2, with TRBD1 matching over 8 bases. There are 17 residues in the CDR3. Germline V gives CDR1 SGHRS, CDR2 YFSETQ. The junction had 16 bases not matched to a gene; V was cut back by 3 bases and J by 6 bases. The full variable domain, rest sourced from reference TRBV5-1 and TRBJ1-2, is KAGVTQTPRYLIKTRGQQVTLSCSPISGHRSVSWYQQTPGQGLQFLFEYFSETQRNKGNFPGRFSGRQFSNSRSEMNVSTLELGDSALYLCASSSLTGDGSKDGYTFGSGTRLTVV.

The chain joins TRBV5-1 to TRBJ2-3, with unresolved D. V was trimmed by 2 bases and J by 0 bases, leaving 7 bases between them. This CDR3 has 14 residues. CDR1 is SGHRS and CDR2 is YFSETQ in the germline V gene. CDR3 nucleotide sequence: TGCGCCAGCAGCTTATACGGAAGCACAGATACGCAGTATTTT. As protein: CASSLYGSTDTQYF. Full variable domain (remainder filled in from reference TRBV5-1 and TRBJ2-3): KAGVTQTPRYLIKTRGQQVTLSCSPISGHRSVSWYQQTPGQGLQFLFEYFSETQRNKGNFPGRFSGRQFSNSRSEMNVSTLELGDSALYLCASSLYGSTDTQYFGPGTRLTVL.

This clone was recorded once. The chain has TRBV19 and TRBJ2-5; D gene unclear. Trimming stripped 7 bases from V and 2 bases from J, with 8 bases between. Germline V gene data show CDR1 as LNHDA and CDR2 as SQIVND (reference sequence). The CDR3 is made up of 12 amino acids. Here the CDR3 DNA reads TGTGCCAGTACCAACGATCAAGAGACCCAGTACTTC. Protein product: CASTNDQETQYF.

This chain joins TRBV6-1 and TRBJ1-2; the D is unclear. CDR3 length equals 16 residues. The germline V gene has CDR1 MNHNS and CDR2 SASEGT. V lost 1 base and J 4 bases, leaving 16 bases between the germline ends. This CDR3 reads CASSEEGDIFVYGYTF. The DNA for the CDR3 is TGTGCCAGCAGTGAAGAAGGAGACATTTTCGTCTATGGCTACACCTTC.

The gene calls are TRBV5-1 and TRBJ2-5; possibly TRBD2 for D (5 bases). The germline CDR1 and CDR2 sequences are SGHRS and YFSETQ. The CDR3 covers 14 residues. V was clipped by 0 bases and J by 2 bases, with 8 bases between them. The CDR3 protein is CASSLGRGQETQYF. The CDR3 nucleotides are TGCGCCAGCAGCTTGGGTAGAGGGCAAGAGACCCAGTACTTC.

The V call is TRBV7-9, the J call TRBJ2-5; D remains ambiguous. Germline V gives CDR1 SEHNR, CDR2 FQNEAQ (reference sequence). This CDR3 has 14 amino acids. Trimming shortened V by 1 base and J by 0 bases, and 6 bases separated the two germline ends. CDR3 in DNA: TGTGCCAGCAGCTTAGTCCCCCACCAAGAGACCCAGTACTTC. It yields the protein CASSLVPHQETQYF. The full variable domain, completed using reference TRBV7-9 and TRBJ2-5, is DTGVSQNPRHKITKRGQNVTFRCDPISEHNRLYWYRQTLGQGPEFLTYFQNEAQLEKSRLLSDRFSAERPKGSFSTLEIQRTEQGDSAMYLCASSLVPHQETQYFGPGTRLLVL.

In its sample, this clone was seen a few times. The rearrangement uses TRBV19 and TRBJ2-1, with TRBD2 matching 11 bases. V lost 3 bases and J lost 10; bases outside the gene matches: 11. CDR3 length equals 16 residues. The germline CDR1 and CDR2 sequences are LNHDA and SQIVND (reference sequence). In DNA, the CDR3 is TGTGCCAGTAGTATGAGGCTAGCGGGGGGAGTCGGCGAGCAGTTCTTC. It is translated as CASSMRLAGGVGEQFF.

The rearrangement uses TRBV5-4 and TRBJ2-5; 9 bases align to TRBD2. This CDR3 region has 14 residues. From germline, CDR1 is SGHNT and CDR2 YYREEE (reference sequence). V was pared by 4 bases and J by 5 bases, with 6 bases of the junction left unmatched. The CDR3 DNA reads TGTGCCAGCAGCCCGGGGACTAGCCGGGAGACCCAGTACTTC. Its translation: CASSPGTSRETQYF.

The V call is TRBV19, the J call TRBJ1-2, with 7 bases that match TRBD1. The CDR3 is made up of 13 amino acids. From germline, CDR1 is LNHDA and CDR2 SQIVND (reference sequence). Germline trimming cut 9 bases from V and 8 bases from J; bases unmatched to any gene: 12. The CDR3 DNA is TGTGCCAGCCAAAGTCGGACAGGACTCGGCTACACCTTC. It translates to CASQSRTGLGYTF.

The chain recombines TRBV5-1 with TRBJ1-1; TRBD1 is a possible D gene (6 bases). The CDR3 extends over 15 amino acids. The germline gives CDR1 SGHRS, CDR2 YFSETQ. The V end lost 2 bases, the J end lost 4 bases, and 15 bases lay between the germline ends. The CDR3, as DNA: TGCGCCAGCAGCTTAGGGGGTCTCTTGGGCACTGAAGCTTTCTTT. Its protein product is CASSLGGLLGTEAFF.

The chain is built from TRBV5-8 and TRBJ1-5; D gene ambiguous. CDR3 length: 14 amino acids. The germline V and J ends were trimmed by 1 base and 0 bases, with 5 bases remaining between them. CDR1 and CDR2 from the germline V gene are SGHTS and YDEGEE. CDR3 in amino acids: CASSLWDSNQPQHF. In DNA, the CDR3 is TGTGCCAGCAGCTTGTGGGATAGCAATCAGCCCCAGCATTTT. Based on the CDR3 plus reference TRBV5-8 and TRBJ1-5, the full variable domain is EAGVTQSPTHLIKTRGQQATLRCSPISGHTSVYWYQQALGLGLQFLLWYDEGEERNRGNFPPRFSGRQFPNYSSELNVNALELEDSALYLCASSLWDSNQPQHFGDGTRLSIL.

The rearrangement links TRBV7-3 to TRBJ2-3, with D unclear. CDR3 length: 15 amino acids. V was clipped by 3 bases and J by 7 bases, with 17 bases between them. From germline, CDR1 is SGHTA and CDR2 FQGTGA. As DNA, the CDR3 is TGTGCCAGCAGCTTGACTGACTCCCTCACGAATACGCAGTATTTT. Translation: CASSLTDSLTNTQYF.